The present T cell receptor beta chain was sequenced within a study of blood T cell repertoires in COVID-19 (dated by TCRdb to 2018 to 2021). Context from the whole study: Samples from collaborators originated in the United States, Italy and Spain and spanned both the acute and convalescent phases of COVID-19. The prospective study material was composed of cDNA or gDNA derived from T cells, B-cell-depleted T cells, or PBMCs. Deeply sampled blood TCRbeta repertoires from subjects exposed to, actively infected with, or recovered from COVID-19 were included in the dataset. A freely available public database, intended as a resource for researchers studying the immune response to SARS-CoV-2, is where the repertoires were released. Samples were obtained from the ongoing ImmuneRACE study (first 160 participants) and from about 1,300 subjects provided by 6 global collaborators. The sample metadata nearly always contained a de-identified subject ID, COVID-19 status, age in years and sex. Where HLA class I and class II types were available, the types were taken from metadata supplied by the sample provider, not from assay-based typing.

The immunoSEQ Assay, a bias-controlled multiplex PCR, was used to amplify TCRbeta CDR3 regions from genomic DNA. On the authors' methods: Within the assay, amplification of reference gene primers was used to estimate how many nucleated cells each sample contained. To quantify the absolute abundance of each unique TCRbeta CDR3 rearrangement, sequence reads were collapsed and filtered. For each sample, productive Simpson clonality was calculated as the square root of Simpson's diversity index over productive rearrangements. Not all clones reach the TCRdb copy of this immuneACCESS table, which keeps in-frame sequences only. Checked studies attribute under half of the gap to unresolved V genes and leave the rest unexplained. V and J calls and clone size are those listed in that table; D and trimming were worked out from the DNA. In this sample the table shows some 73,000 clones, approximately 83% of which occur a single time. Of the sample, 28% is held by the ten largest clones.

Here is what the overall study found, with its caveats: How much clinical and demographic metadata was included differed by source and by participant, and the metadata was provided uncurated.

Whole blood was collected in K2EDTA tubes by collaborating institutions according to the institutions' own protocols. For TCRbeta analysis, collaborators shipped samples as frozen whole blood, isolated PBMCs, or DNA extracted from either of those sample types. Concerning this clone itself: What this receptor recognizes is not known. Base-call qualities are not available, and no considerably larger clone is one nucleotide away.

The clonotype comes from a human donor in a cohort sampled during active COVID-19. The sequenced sample was peripheral blood.

The CDR3 region reads CASSITGGGQPQHF. Read as DNA, the sequence is TGTGCCAGCAGTATAACAGGGGGCGGCCAGCCCCAGCATTTT. The V gene is TRBV6-2 or TRBV6-3 and the J gene is TRBJ1-5, and 9 bases in between align with TRBD1. The CDR3 goes from the cysteine to the phenylalanine over 14 residues. Here the CDR3 DNA is all that survives: 42 bases in frame from base 1. The germline V and J ends show losses of 5 bases and 7 bases respectively, and no gene match explains 6 bases of the junction. Taken from the germline V gene, the CDR1 and CDR2 loops are MNHEY and SVGEGT.